A selection of T cell receptor beta chains follows, all from one sample in a study of chemoradiotherapy in HPV16-positive cancers. Libraries were prepared by immunoSEQ multiplex PCR; TCRdb keeps only in-frame clonotypes and omits some of them. The repertoire consists of roughly 32,000 clones, with 89% occurring once and the leading ten covering 3% to 4%. The sequenced sample was blood, obtained from a patient who underwent chemoradiotherapy. Receptor source: a human donor with HPV-associated anogenital cancer. Both conserved end residues are part of each CDR3. The D gene is left open where the match is weak. Not every row has a clone size; where given, it reads once, few, many or a size class.

TRBV11-2,TRBJ1-4,NA,NA,TGTGCCAGCAGCCTGGGGACGGGGAATGAAAAACTGTTTTTT,CASSLGTGNEKLFF
TRBV7-2,TRBJ2-4,TRBD2,once,TGTGCCAGTGGGGGGGACGGGACCAAAAACATTCAGTACTTC,CASGGDGTKNIQYF
TRBV5-5,TRBJ2-7,NA,NA,TGTGCCAGCAGCTTGGAAGGGTACGAGCAGTACTTC,CASSLEGYEQYF
TRBV6-6,TRBJ1-1,NA,NA,TGTGCCAGCAGTGTGGGGAGGGACACTGAAGCTTTCTTT,CASSVGRDTEAFF
TRBV9,TRBJ2-5,NA,NA,TGTGCCAGCAGCCCCCGACCCTTTCTAGGTGAAGAGACCCAGTACTTC,CASSPRPFLGEETQYF
TRBV7-2,TRBJ1-2,TRBD1,NA,TGTGCCAGCAGCTCGGGACAGGGTTCCTATGGCTACACCTTC,CASSSGQGSYGYTF
TRBV6-5,TRBJ2-7,NA,few,TGTGCCAGCAGGCGCCCCGGTTCCTACGAGCAGTACTTC,CASRRPGSYEQYF
TRBV19,TRBJ1-5,NA,NA,TGTGCCAGTAGTATCCGTAGACAGAGCGTCAATAGCAATCAGCCCCAGCATTTT,CASSIRRQSVNSNQPQHF
TRBV9,TRBJ1-2,NA,NA,TGTGCCAGCAGCGTAGAAGGCAGCCATAACTATGGCTACACCTTC,CASSVEGSHNYGYTF
TRBV4-3,TRBJ1-2,TRBD1,once,TGCGCCAGCAGCCAAGAAGGGACAGGGAACTATGGCTACACCTTC,CASSQEGTGNYGYTF
TRBV5-8,TRBJ1-1,NA,NA,TGTGCCAGCAGCTTGGCTCAGGGCTACACTGAAGCTTTCTTT,CASSLAQGYTEAFF
TRBV18,TRBJ2-3,TRBD2,NA,TGTGCCAGCTCTCTAGGACTAGGCCCAGATACGCAGTATTTT,CASSLGLGPDTQYF
TRBV5-4,TRBJ1-2,NA,few,TGTGCCAGCAGCTCGAGGGGAGACTATGGCTACACCTTC,CASSSRGDYGYTF
TRBV7-3,TRBJ2-7,TRBD2,once,TGTGCCAGCAGCTCAAGCGGGAGCTCCTACGAGCAGTACTTC,CASSSSGSSYEQYF
TRBV4-2,TRBJ1-2,NA,NA,TGTGCCACCCGAGGGGGGCTCTATGGCTACACCTTC,CATRGGLYGYTF
TRBV11-2,TRBJ2-2,NA,NA,TGTGCCAGCAGCCGAAATGCTGGACAGAACACCGGGGAGCTGTTTTTT,CASSRNAGQNTGELFF
TRBV18,TRBJ2-4,TRBD1,NA,TGTGCCAGCTCACCATCACCGGGACAGGGGTGGTACTTC,CASSPSPGQGWYF
TRBV12-5,TRBJ2-7,NA,NA,TGTGCTAGTGGTTTAGGGCACCTCTACGAGCAGTACTTC,CASGLGHLYEQYF